This T cell receptor beta chain derives from a study of human CD4 T cells and Enterobacteriaceae. Sorting took every CD4+ cell except CD45RA+CCR7+CD95- naive cells, reaching over 98% purity. Using immunoSEQ multiplex PCR, the repertoire was profiled, and TCRdb retains in-frame clones only, with some absent. Here the sample spans about 29,000 clones, around four fifths being singletons. The trim removed 6 bases at V and 8 bases at J, leaving 11 bases unmatched. This CDR3 contains 15 residues. The germline CDR1 and CDR2 sequences are MNHNY and SVGAGI (reference sequence). The chain uses TRBV6-6 and TRBJ2-1, with TRBD2 identical over 9 bases. This clonotype was sampled from a human donor in good health. The specimen sequenced was memory CD4+ T cells from blood. In DNA, the CDR3 is TGTGCCAGCAGACCCGCCGGGACTAGCCCCCATGAGCAGTTCTTC. It yields the protein CASRPAGTSPHEQFF.